Reported below is one T cell receptor (beta chain). The assay was immunoSEQ multiplex PCR, and TCRdb's table has in-frame clones only and misses some. Counted here are approximately 47,000 clones, about 90% occurring once; the ten biggest clones make up about 7.8%. The entry originates in a study of OX40 agonist ivuxolimab in advanced cancers. Germline V CDR1 and CDR2: MNHEY, SVGAGI. There are 14 residues in the CDR3. With 0 bases removed from V and 7 bases from J, the gap between germline ends came to 10 bases. The sample in question was CD4+ or CD8+ T cells sorted from blood, obtained in a trial of the OX40 agonist ivuxolimab. The V call is TRBV6-5, the J call TRBJ1-5, with D uncertain. The source is an adult with an advanced solid tumor such as melanoma, head and neck, liver or kidney cancer. Here the CDR3 DNA reads TGTGCCAGCAGTTACTCAATGCAGGAGCAGCCCCAGCATTTT. Translation gives CASSYSMQEQPQHF.